The clone carrying this T cell receptor beta chain has a count of ten or more. What it recognizes is unknown. The V gene end was trimmed by 6 bases and the J gene end by 4 bases; junction bases not matched to a gene: 7. Germline V lookup: CDR1 MDHEN, CDR2 SYDVKM. This CDR3 spans 14 amino acids. The data stem from a study of T cells in Graves' hyperthyroidism and ophthalmopathy. About the research overall: Blood from the periphery was taken at initial diagnosis, before any treatment.

The source material, RNA transcripts, was used to amplify TCR beta CDR3 regions. The TCR CDR3 first-round RT-PCR relied on the HTBI primer set. TCRdb re-called the multiplex PCR reads through MiXCR, storing one row per CDR3 protein. The sample shows under 350,000 distinct CDR3 sequences, approximately 18% of them seen only once. General observations from the study: Using 13 V-J features, a model discriminated ophthalmopathy from stable hyperthyroidism.

This chain uses TRBV28 with TRBJ1-2; TRBD1 aligns across 8 bases. The sequencing sample was made of blood. The clonotype was recovered from a woman aged 50 to 60 with Graves' hyperthyroidism. CDR3 protein: CASSKQGVGYGYTF. In DNA form, the CDR3 reads TGTGCCAGCAGCAAACAGGGGGTTGGCTATGGCTACACCTTC.